This T cell receptor (beta chain) is from a study of beta chain features in type 1 diabetes. Study-wide findings and caveats: A potential influence of HLA type upon TCRB rearrangement remained unresolved herein. Patients with type 1 diabetes showed fewer VDJ junction insertions and more deletions.

Germline lookup yields CDR1 SNHLY and CDR2 FYNNEI. The CDR3 is 15 amino acids. The germline V and J ends were trimmed by 4 bases and 0 bases, with 10 bases remaining between them. Populations isolated by sorting all had purity greater than 95%. Points on this clone: Its antigen is not known.

Reverse transcribing all isolated RNA meant expressed TCRB transcripts were sequenced. Measured with immunoSEQ multiplex PCR; TCRdb has only the in-frame clones, and not every one. The repertoire holds around 430,000 clones, with approximately 30% as singletons. The chain combines TRBV2 with TRBJ2-1; D is uncertain. The source material was naive CD4+ T cells from blood. The receptor comes from a young man in good health. The CDR3 region is CASSVGPSSYNEQFF. CDR3 sequence (DNA): TGTGCCAGCAGTGTTGGACCCAGCTCCTACAATGAGCAGTTCTTC.